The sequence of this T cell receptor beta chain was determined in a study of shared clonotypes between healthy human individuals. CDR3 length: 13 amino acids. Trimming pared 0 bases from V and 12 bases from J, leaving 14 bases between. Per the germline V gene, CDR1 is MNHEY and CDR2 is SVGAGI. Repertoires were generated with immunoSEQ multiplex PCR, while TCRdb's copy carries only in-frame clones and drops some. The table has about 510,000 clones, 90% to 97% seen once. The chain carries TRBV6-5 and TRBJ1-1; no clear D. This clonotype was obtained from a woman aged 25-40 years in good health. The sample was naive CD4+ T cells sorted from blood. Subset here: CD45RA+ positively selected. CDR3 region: CASSYSESMGSFF. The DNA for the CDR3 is TGTGCCAGCAGTTACTCGGAATCCATGGGTTCTTTCTTT.